Listed here are 21 T cell receptor beta chains from one sample, sequenced in a study of PD-L1 blockade in urothelial cancer (dated by TCRdb to about 2017). The time point tag for this specimen amounts to: pretreatment peripheral blood. Library prep was done by the immunoSEQ multiplex PCR assay. The immuneACCESS repertoire file appears here via TCRdb, limited to in-frame rearrangements. These files lack a portion of the clones; in checked studies, under half of the deficit traces to unresolved V genes, and the cause of the others is not known. A total of 70,000 to 100,000 clones appear in this sample, less than 90% of them only once. Of the sample, roughly 1.9% is held by the ten largest clones. The sample was PBMCs, taken around atezolizumab (anti-PD-L1) treatment. The source of these receptors is a man aged 55-75 years with urothelial cancer.

The rearrangement links TRBV7-2 to TRBJ2-7, with 8 nucleotides matching TRBD2. CDR1 is SGHTA and CDR2 is FQGNSA in the germline V gene. The length of the CDR3 is 15 residues. After removal of 1 base from V and 2 bases from J, the junction contained 4 bases not matched to a gene. The CDR3, as DNA: TGTGCCAGCAGCTTAGAAGGCGGGGGGACCTACGAGCAGTACTTC. This translates into CASSLEGGGTYEQYF.

This chain joins TRBV5-1 and TRBJ2-2, with D possibly being TRBD1 (6 bases). Germline CDR1 SGHRS, CDR2 YFSETQ. V lost 0 bases to trimming and J lost 3 bases, with 9 bases between them. The CDR3 spans 15 residues. The CDR3 DNA follows: TGCGCCAGCAGCTTGGCGGCAGGGGACACCGGGGAGCTGTTTTTT. It yields the protein CASSLAAGDTGELFF.

Only a few counts were recorded for this clone. This chain connects TRBV7-9 to TRBJ1-4; D is possibly TRBD1 (5 bases). CDR1 and CDR2 (germline): SEHNR, FQNEAQ (reference sequence). V lost 0 bases and J lost 7, with 12 bases in between. This CDR3 comprises 15 residues. The CDR3 sequence: CASSLARQGGEKLFF. CDR3 bases: TGTGCCAGCAGCTTAGCTCGCCAGGGCGGTGAAAAACTGTTTTTT.

The V gene is TRBV4-1, the J gene TRBJ1-3; D remains unclear. Germline V lookup: CDR1 MGHRA, CDR2 YSYEKL. Trimming cost V 0 bases and J 1 base, with 7 bases left between them. CDR3 size: 15 residues. For the CDR3, the DNA is TGCGCCAGCAGCCAAGATCGGTGGTCTGGAAACACCATATATTTT. Amino acid sequence: CASSQDRWSGNTIYF.

This chain joins TRBV18 and TRBJ2-7; the D gene is possibly TRBD2 (6 bases). Germline V CDR1 and CDR2: KGHSH, LQKENI. Between the trimmed V and J ends, which lost 3 bases and 0 bases, there was a span of 15 bases. The CDR3 runs 16 residues. The CDR3 loop reads CASSPSGLSSSYEQYF. CDR3 coding DNA: TGTGCCAGCTCACCTTCGGGACTCTCCAGCTCCTACGAGCAGTACTTC.

The chain uses TRBV6-1 and TRBJ2-7, with 8 bases lining up with TRBD1. Germline CDR1 and CDR2: MNHNS and SASEGT. V gave up 3 bases and J gave up 6 bases; unmatched junction bases: 4. The CDR3 is 13 amino acids. As DNA, the CDR3 is TGTGCCAGCAGTGAGACCAGGGGGCGCGAGCAGTACTTC. It translates to CASSETRGREQYF.

The chain uses TRBV19 and TRBJ2-1; TRBD1 is a possible D gene (6 bases). V lost 3 bases and J lost 0, with 9 bases in between. The CDR3 is 15 amino acids. Germline loops: CDR1 LNHDA, CDR2 SQIVND (reference sequence). CDR3 sequence (DNA): TGTGCCAGTAGTATTGCGGACAGCTCCTACAATGAGCAGTTCTTC. Protein product: CASSIADSSYNEQFF.

The chain links TRBV6-5 to TRBJ2-7; 8 bases line up with TRBD2. Germline loops: CDR1 MNHEY, CDR2 SVGAGI. The CDR3 sequence is 16 residues long. V lost 0 bases and J lost 4; bases outside the gene matches: 8. CDR3 sequence reads: CASSYSSPGGDYEQYF. CDR3 DNA sequence: TGTGCCAGCAGTTACTCCTCCCCGGGGGGGGATTACGAGCAGTACTTC.

J is TRBJ2-1 and V is TRBV9, with TRBD2 matching 13 bases. The CDR3 loop spans 17 amino acids. Per the germline V gene, CDR1 is SGDLS and CDR2 is YYNGEE. The trim removed 4 bases at V and 5 bases at J, leaving 9 bases unmatched. This CDR3 reads CASSPRTSGGINNEQFF. CDR3 nucleotides: TGTGCCAGCAGCCCCAGGACTAGCGGGGGCATTAACAATGAGCAGTTCTTC.

The gene calls are TRBV5-5 and TRBJ1-2; D might be TRBD1 (6 bases). CDR1 and CDR2 from the germline V gene are SGHKS and YYEKEE (reference sequence). V was pared by 1 base and J by 3 bases, with 13 bases between. The CDR3 spans 15 residues. DNA of the CDR3: TGTGCCAGCAGCTTGCCGACAGGAACTGACTATGGCTACACCTTC. Translating gives CASSLPTGTDYGYTF.

The V and J genes are TRBV7-9 and TRBJ2-3; D gene uncertain. The V end lost 3 bases, the J end lost 1 base, and 8 bases lay between the germline ends. The CDR3 has 14 residues. CDR1 and CDR2 (germline): SEHNR, FQNEAQ (reference sequence). CDR3 sequence: CASSFDWGTDTQYF. CDR3 in DNA: TGTGCCAGCAGCTTTGACTGGGGCACAGATACGCAGTATTTT.

The chain couples TRBV7-8 to TRBJ2-7; D might be TRBD2 (5 bases). Looked up from germline, CDR1 is SGHVS and CDR2 is FQNEAQ. The CDR3 is 12 residues long. V gave up 7 bases and J gave up 6 bases, with 13 bases separating them. The CDR3 protein is CASTGNPSEQYF. In DNA, the CDR3 is TGTGCCAGCACGGGGAACCCTAGCGAGCAGTACTTC.

This rearrangement joins TRBV5-1 to TRBJ2-1, with D perhaps matching TRBD2 (7 bases). The CDR3 length is 16 residues. V lost 0 bases, J lost 6 bases, and 16 bases lay in between. Germline loops: CDR1 SGHRS, CDR2 YFSETQ. CDR3 amino acids: CASSLEFGRGGNEQFF. In DNA form, the CDR3 reads TGCGCCAGCAGCTTGGAGTTTGGGAGGGGGGGCAATGAGCAGTTCTTC.

V usage is TRBV5-6 and J usage is TRBJ2-1; D not resolved. The CDR3 totals 13 residues. V was trimmed by 1 base and J by 8 bases, leaving 10 bases between them. Germline CDR1 SGHDT, CDR2 YYEEEE. The chain's CDR3 is CASSLPGQDEQFF. CDR3 sequence (DNA): TGTGCCAGCAGCTTGCCAGGCCAGGATGAGCAGTTCTTC.

This clone was observed a handful of times. The chain uses TRBV19 and TRBJ2-1; 11 bases are shared with TRBD1. In germline, CDR1 is LNHDA, CDR2 SQIVND (reference sequence). The length of the CDR3 is 17 residues. V lost 4 bases to trimming and J lost 4 bases; unmatched junction nucleotides: 9. The CDR3 spells CASSSRDRGKGYNEQFF. CDR3 DNA: TGTGCCAGTAGTAGCCGGGACAGGGGGAAGGGTTACAATGAGCAGTTCTTC.

This clone has only one observation. The V gene is TRBV14, the J gene TRBJ2-7, with 11 positions matching TRBD2. The V segment lost 1 base and the J segment 5 bases; nucleotides outside the gene matches: 4. This CDR3 spans 15 amino acids. Germline assignment: CDR1 SGHDN and CDR2 FVKESK. The CDR3 loop is CASSQVAGGAHEQYF. The CDR3 DNA is TGTGCCAGCAGCCAAGTAGCGGGAGGGGCCCACGAGCAGTACTTC.

This chain uses TRBV6-5 with TRBJ1-4; TRBD1 matches 7 bases. This CDR3 region has 14 residues. Germline V gives CDR1 MNHEY, CDR2 SVGAGI. The V gene end was trimmed by 6 bases and the J gene end by 4 bases; junction bases not matched to a gene: 5. This CDR3 is CASSLTGINEKLFF. CDR3 sequence (DNA): TGTGCCAGCAGCTTGACAGGGATTAATGAAAAACTGTTTTTT.

This chain uses TRBV19 with TRBJ1-5; tentative D call: TRBD1 (6 bases). Trimming cost V 5 bases and J 2 bases, with 22 bases left between them. The CDR3 spans 18 residues. Germline V CDR1 and CDR2: LNHDA, SQIVND (reference sequence). The CDR3 loop is CASSGLVGQPVGNQPQHF. CDR3 DNA: TGTGCCAGTAGTGGATTAGTGGGACAACCAGTTGGCAATCAGCCCCAGCATTTT.

The gene calls are TRBV27 and TRBJ1-3; unclear D gene. This CDR3 region has 17 residues. Germline CDR1 reads MNHEY; CDR2 reads SMNVEV (reference sequence). Trimming took off 4 bases at V and 0 bases at J, with 16 bases between the two ends. This chain's CDR3 is CASSSRASSTSGNTIYF. In DNA form, the CDR3 reads TGTGCCAGCAGTTCGCGGGCCAGTTCAACCTCTGGAAACACCATATATTTT.

This chain connects TRBV5-1 to TRBJ2-7, with a weak D call TRBD2 (6 bases). The CDR3 runs to 12 residues. The V gene's germline CDR1 is SGHRS and CDR2 YFSETQ. The V end lost 4 bases, the J end lost 3 bases, and 8 bases lay between the germline ends. As DNA, the CDR3 is TGCGCCAGCAGCCCCGGGGGCTACGAGCAGTACTTC. Translating gives CASSPGGYEQYF.

This chain joins TRBV7-8 and TRBJ2-4, with a weak D call TRBD2 (6 bases). Trimming pared 1 base from V and 2 bases from J, leaving 15 bases between. In germline, CDR1 is SGHVS, CDR2 FQNEAQ. This CDR3 has 17 amino acids. The CDR3: CASSLGVSLAPKNIQYF. CDR3 nucleotide sequence: TGTGCCAGCAGCTTAGGTGTCTCTCTAGCGCCCAAAAACATTCAGTACTTC.